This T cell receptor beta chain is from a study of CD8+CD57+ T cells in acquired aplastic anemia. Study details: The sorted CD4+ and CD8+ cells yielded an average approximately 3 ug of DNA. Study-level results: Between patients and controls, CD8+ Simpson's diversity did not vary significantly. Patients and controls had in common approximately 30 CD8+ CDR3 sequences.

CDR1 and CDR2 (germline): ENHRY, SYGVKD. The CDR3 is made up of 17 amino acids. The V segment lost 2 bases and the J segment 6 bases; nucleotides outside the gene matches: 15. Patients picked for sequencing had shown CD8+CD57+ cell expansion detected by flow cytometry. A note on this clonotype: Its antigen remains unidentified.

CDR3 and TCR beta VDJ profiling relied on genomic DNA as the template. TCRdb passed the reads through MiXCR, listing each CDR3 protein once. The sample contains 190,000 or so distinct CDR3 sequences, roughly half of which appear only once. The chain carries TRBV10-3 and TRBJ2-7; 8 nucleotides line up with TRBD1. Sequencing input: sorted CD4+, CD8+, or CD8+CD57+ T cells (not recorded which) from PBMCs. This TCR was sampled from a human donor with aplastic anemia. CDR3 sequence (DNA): TGTGCCATCAGTGAGACACTAACCGGACAGGGCTCGATCGAGCAGTACTTC. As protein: CAISETLTGQGSIEQYF.